A single sample is the source of the 20 T cell receptor beta chains below, sequenced in a study of blood T cell repertoires in COVID-19. Using immunoSEQ multiplex PCR, the repertoire was profiled, and TCRdb retains in-frame clones only, with some absent. This sample yields approximately 310,000 clones, of which approximately 91% are seen a single time; approximately 4.7% belongs to the top ten. The source material was PBMCs or T cells enriched from blood (not recorded which). Receptors were obtained from a man aged 60 to 69 who had recovered from COVID-19.

The table lists this clone with a few counts. The chain uses TRBV6-5 and TRBJ1-2; possibly TRBD1 for D (6 bases). The CDR3 is made up of 15 amino acids. V shed 4 bases and J shed 2 bases, with 14 bases lying between them. The germline CDR1 and CDR2 sequences are MNHEY and SVGAGI. The chain's CDR3 is CASSSVRTANYGYTF. The CDR3 bases are TGTGCCAGCAGTTCCGTGAGGACAGCGAACTATGGCTACACCTTC.

The V and J genes are TRBV5-4 and TRBJ1-4, with TRBD1 matching over 12 bases. This CDR3 comprises 14 residues. The J segment lost 10 bases and the V segment lost 3 bases, leaving 4 bases of the junction unmatched. CDR1 is SGHNT, CDR2 YYREEE, per germline (reference sequence). CDR3 nucleotide sequence: TGTGCCAGCAGCTCCCGGGACAGGGGGCGAAAACTGTTTTTT. Encoded protein: CASSSRDRGRKLFF.

The chain recombines TRBV2 with TRBJ2-1, with 9 bases identical to TRBD2. The CDR3 runs to 16 residues. Germline V lookup: CDR1 SNHLY, CDR2 FYNNEI. V was clipped by 5 bases and J by 3 bases; unmatched bases: 8. CDR3 sequence: CASSRAGGPLYNEQFF. The CDR3 DNA reads as TGTGCCAGCAGTAGAGCGGGAGGCCCCCTCTACAATGAGCAGTTCTTC.

This chain uses TRBV18 with TRBJ2-7; the match to TRBD2 covers 8 bases. CDR1 and CDR2 from the germline V gene are KGHSH and LQKENI. V trimming: 3 bases; J trimming: 3 bases; junction bases outside the gene matches: 4. The CDR3 is 14 amino acids. CDR3 DNA sequence: TGTGCCAGCTCACCGGGACTAGAATTCTACGAGCAGTACTTC. Protein sequence: CASSPGLEFYEQYF.

The CDR3 DNA reads TGTGCCAGCAGCTCCAGCGGACTAGCGGGTTCTGGGGCCAACGTCCTGACTTTC. Its translation is CASSSSGLAGSGANVLTF. J is TRBJ2-6 and V is TRBV3-1 (or the pseudogene TRBV3-2); 11 bases are shared with TRBD2. The CDR3 loop spans 18 amino acids. The germline gives CDR1 LGHDT, CDR2 YNNKEL (reference sequence). V was clipped by 5 bases and J by 1 base; unmatched bases: 7.

V and J are TRBV5-1 and TRBJ2-2; D is unresolved. V gave up 0 bases and J gave up 3 bases, with 6 bases separating them. The CDR3 has 14 residues. CDR1 SGHRS and CDR2 YFSETQ come from the germline V gene. The DNA for the CDR3 is TGCGCCAGCAGCTTGGAAGGAGACACCGGGGAGCTGTTTTTT. The encoded protein is CASSLEGDTGELFF.

The CDR3 is CASRLDSRLCQNEQFF. CDR3 nucleotides: TGTGCAAGTCGCTTAGATTCGAGACTTTGCCAGAATGAGCAGTTCTTC. The V and J genes are TRBV12-2 and TRBJ2-1; the D call TRBD2 from the table was never checked on the DNA. TRBV12-2 represents a pseudogene. The CDR3 is made up of 16 amino acids.

This chain uses TRBV5-1 with TRBJ2-7; no clear D gene. CDR3 size: 14 residues. Germline loops: CDR1 SGHRS, CDR2 YFSETQ. V was shortened by 0 bases and J by 2 bases, with 9 bases between the two germline ends. CDR3 protein: CASSLASQTYEQYF. The CDR3 DNA follows: TGCGCCAGCAGCTTGGCCAGTCAGACCTACGAGCAGTACTTC.

The chain employs TRBV5-4 and TRBJ2-7; D is perhaps TRBD2 (6 bases). The V and J ends lost 3 bases and 3 bases respectively, with 13 bases between them. CDR1 and CDR2 from the germline V gene are SGHNT and YYREEE (reference sequence). The CDR3 covers 14 residues. CDR3 protein: CASSYGPSVYEQYF. The CDR3 bases are TGTGCCAGCAGCTATGGTCCTAGCGTCTACGAGCAGTACTTC.

CDR3 in amino acids: CASSPQAGESYGYTF. The CDR3 nucleotides are TGTGCCAGCAGCCCCCAGGCGGGGGAAAGCTATGGCTACACCTTC. This chain connects TRBV4-2 to TRBJ1-2; D perhaps matches TRBD1 (5 bases). V was clipped by 4 bases and J by 4 bases, with 16 bases between them. Per the germline V gene, CDR1 is LGHNA and CDR2 is YNFKEQ. The CDR3 loop spans 15 amino acids.

This clone was recorded once. The V and J genes are TRBV10-1 and TRBJ2-5; D gene unclear. V lost 4 bases, J lost 1 base, and 13 bases lay in between. The CDR3 length is 15 residues. The germline V gene has CDR1 WNHNN and CDR2 SYGVQD (reference sequence). The CDR3 loop is CASSGNESSQETQYF. As DNA, the CDR3 is TGCGCCAGCAGTGGCAATGAGTCGAGCCAAGAGACCCAGTACTTC.

The rearrangement uses TRBV6-5 and TRBJ1-6; D may be TRBD1 (6 bases). Germline V CDR1 and CDR2: MNHEY, SVGAGI. The CDR3 has 16 amino acids. V lost 4 bases, J lost 7 bases, and 17 bases lay in between. The chain's CDR3 is CASSSTWTALNSPLHF. CDR3 sequence (DNA): TGTGCCAGCAGTTCCACCTGGACAGCCCTAAATTCACCCCTCCACTTT.

V is TRBV6-5 and J is TRBJ2-1; 11 bases map to TRBD2. This CDR3 is 16 amino acids long. V gave up 4 bases and J gave up 6 bases; unmatched junction bases: 8. CDR1 is MNHEY and CDR2 is SVGAGI in the germline V gene. The CDR3 DNA is TGTGCCAGCAGTTGGCTTACTAGCGGGAGTGTCAATGAGCAGTTCTTC. Translation: CASSWLTSGSVNEQFF.

The V and J genes are TRBV27 and TRBJ2-6; D is ambiguous. The CDR3 runs to 14 residues. The V end was cut by 5 bases, the J end by 0 bases, with 5 bases between. CDR1 and CDR2 from the germline V gene are MNHEY and SMNVEV (reference sequence). Written as DNA, the CDR3 is TGTGCCAGCAGTGCGAGCTCTGGGGCCAACGTCCTGACTTTC. Translation gives CASSASSGANVLTF.

This rearrangement joins TRBV18 to TRBJ1-1, with D possibly being TRBD1 (5 bases). V was shortened by 3 bases and J by 5 bases, with 13 bases between the two germline ends. The CDR3 has 14 residues. CDR1 KGHSH and CDR2 LQKENI come from the germline V gene. The CDR3: CASSPSGGETEAFF. The DNA of the CDR3 is TGTGCCAGCTCACCTTCCGGAGGGGAGACTGAAGCTTTCTTT.

V gene TRBV6-2 or TRBV6-3 combines with J gene TRBJ1-1, with a possible D match to TRBD1 (6 bases). The CDR3 contains 13 residues. CDR1 is MNHEY and CDR2 is SVGEGT in the germline V gene. The V and J ends lost 5 bases and 2 bases respectively, with 9 bases between them. The CDR3 spells CASSQTGNTEAFF. Written as DNA, the CDR3 is TGTGCCAGCAGTCAGACAGGTAACACTGAAGCTTTCTTT.

CDR3 nucleotide sequence: TGCGCCAGACCTCTAGGGGAATCGGGGACAGGGTGTTCACCCCTCCACTTT. It specifies CARPLGESGTGCSPLHF. The gene calls are TRBV10-1 and TRBJ1-6; 9 nucleotides match TRBD1. The V gene's germline CDR1 is WNHNN and CDR2 SYGVQD (reference sequence). The CDR3 contains 17 residues. With 9 bases clipped from V and 9 bases from J, the junction kept 18 bases outside the gene matches.

The J gene is TRBJ1-1, the V gene TRBV5-1; tentatively, D is TRBD1 (6 bases). CDR3 length: 17 amino acids. With 4 bases removed from V and 0 bases from J, the gap between germline ends came to 19 bases. The germline gives CDR1 SGHRS, CDR2 YFSETQ. CDR3 in amino acids: CASSMPRDTNMNTEAFF. CDR3 DNA: TGCGCCAGCAGCATGCCCCGGGACACGAACATGAACACTGAAGCTTTCTTT.

This chain connects TRBV9 to TRBJ2-3; TRBD1 agrees at 10 bases. CDR1 SGDLS and CDR2 YYNGEE come from the germline V gene. This CDR3 contains 17 residues. With 0 bases clipped from V and 4 bases from J, the junction kept 8 bases outside the gene matches. The CDR3, as DNA: TGTGCCAGCAGCGTAGCGTATGGACAGGGGGTCTCAGATACGCAGTATTTT. The encoded protein is CASSVAYGQGVSDTQYF.

V usage is TRBV7-2 and J usage is TRBJ2-7; weak D call: TRBD2 (5 bases). CDR3 length: 13 amino acids. V was trimmed by 1 base and J by 4 bases, leaving 8 bases between them. CDR1 and CDR2 (germline): SGHTA, FQGNSA. CDR3 sequence (DNA): TGTGCCAGCAGCTTAGTCGGGGAGTACGAGCAGTACTTC. Amino acids: CASSLVGEYEQYF. The whole variable domain, remainder taken from reference TRBV7-2 and TRBJ2-7, is GAGVSQSPSNKVTEKGKDVELRCDPISGHTALYWYRQSLGQGLEFLIYFQGNSAPDKSGLPSDRFSAERTGGSVSTLTIQRTQQEDSAVYLCASSLVGEYEQYFGPGTRLTVT.